This T cell receptor (beta chain) was sequenced for a study of spatial heterogeneity in lung cancer. This clonotype was recorded at least ten times. The time point: sample taken at primary tumor resection. Samples were obtained from some 70 donors, all untreated early-stage non-small cell lung cancer patients. A single record per CDR3 protein comes from TCRdb applying MiXCR to the 5' RACE reads. The sample shows approximately 66,000 distinct CDR3 sequences, 6.3% of them seen only once. This CDR3 is built from 16 residues. V was shortened by 0 bases and J by 12 bases, with 21 bases between the two germline ends. Per germline, CDR1 MNHNS and CDR2 SASEGT.

This sequence originates from a female donor with early-stage non-small cell lung cancer. This specimen consisted of PBMCs, obtained at surgery. The gene calls are TRBV6-1 and TRBJ2-1, with D possibly matching TRBD1 (6 bases). Here the CDR3 DNA reads TGTGCCAGCAGTGAAGCTCTAGAGGGGGTCTCCTATGGGCAGTTCTTC. Translation: CASSEALEGVSYGQFF.